This TCR beta chain was identified during a study of blood T cell repertoires in COVID-19. About the research overall: Specimens from acute and convalescent COVID-19 originated in the United States, Italy and Spain. Sources were T cells, B-cell-depleted T cells, or PBMCs; the material itself was cDNA or gDNA.

Methods used by the authors: Estimation of nucleated cell counts was performed using reference gene primer amplification. This table comes from immunoSEQ multiplex PCR, and its TCRdb copy is limited to in-frame clones, with some not included. D and trimming were read from the DNA, whereas the V and J calls and clone size are those reported in that table. The data show around 100,000 clones, around 83% seen once. Germline values: CDR1 SGDLS, CDR2 YYNGEE. V lost 4 bases, J lost 8 bases, and 7 bases stayed unmatched. The CDR3 covers 14 residues. The chain combines TRBV9 with TRBJ2-1; TRBD2 agrees at 9 bases. Material: peripheral blood. The sequence came from a man between 65 and 85 years old with acute or convalescent COVID-19. The DNA for the CDR3 is TGTGCCAGCAGCCCTGAGCGGGGGGATGATGAGCAGTTCTTC. It yields the protein CASSPERGDDEQFF.